These 18 T cell receptor beta chains share one sample of origin, sequenced in a study of blood T cell repertoires in COVID-19. Libraries were prepared by immunoSEQ multiplex PCR; TCRdb keeps only in-frame clonotypes and omits some of them. The profile shows about 230,000 clones, roughly 84% of them singletons. Sequencing was carried out using peripheral blood. Receptors were obtained from a middle-aged man with acute or convalescent COVID-19.

This clone came up once. The genes are TRBV19 and TRBJ1-1, with 9 positions matching TRBD1. Germline CDR1 LNHDA, CDR2 SQIVND (reference sequence). J was trimmed by 3 bases and V by 2 bases; bases with no gene match: 7. The CDR3 extends over 16 amino acids. CDR3 coding DNA: TGTGCCAGTAGTATAATCCCGACAGGGGGGGACACTGAAGCTTTCTTT. Translated: CASSIIPTGGDTEAFF.

V and J are TRBV7-9 and TRBJ2-7; D ambiguous. The CDR3 spans 14 residues. The V end was cut by 1 base, the J end by 2 bases, with 9 bases between. Germline lookup yields CDR1 SEHNR and CDR2 FQNEAQ (reference sequence). In DNA, the CDR3 is TGTGCCAGCAGCTTAGGACTCAGCCCCTACGAGCAGTACTTC. Protein product: CASSLGLSPYEQYF.

The V and J genes are TRBV6-6 and TRBJ2-5; no clear D. Germline CDR1 is MNHNY and CDR2 is SVGAGI (reference sequence). Trimming left V 5 bases short and J 3 bases short, with 13 bases between. The CDR3 is 14 amino acids. The CDR3 coding sequence is TGTGCCAGCAGTACTACCACGATTAAAGAGACCCAGTACTTC. It specifies CASSTTTIKETQYF.

The chain employs TRBV3-1 (or the pseudogene TRBV3-2) and TRBJ1-6; D not resolved. CDR3 length: 13 amino acids. V was clipped by 4 bases and J by 7 bases, with 8 bases between them. Germline CDR1 and CDR2: LGHDT and YNNKEL (reference sequence). In nucleotides, the CDR3 is TGTGCCAGCAGCCGACAAATGAATTCACCCCTCCACTTT. Its protein is CASSRQMNSPLHF.

The J gene is TRBJ1-4, the V gene TRBV19; TRBD1 matches 8 bases. This CDR3 comprises 14 residues. The V gene's germline CDR1 is LNHDA and CDR2 SQIVND (reference sequence). Trimming took 9 bases from V and 6 from J; bases not matched to a gene: 9. The DNA for the CDR3 is TGTGCCAGGAAGAGGACAGGGCAGGATGAAAAACTGTTTTTT. Its protein product is CARKRTGQDEKLFF.

This sequence joins TRBV27 and TRBJ2-1, with D perhaps TRBD1 (6 bases). This CDR3 is 11 amino acids long. Deletions cut 8 bases from V and 9 bases from J, with 11 bases between. Germline loops: CDR1 MNHEY, CDR2 SMNVEV (reference sequence). The CDR3 bases are TGTGCCAGCGATGGGGGCGGTGAGCAGTTCTTC. Its protein product is CASDGGGEQFF.

For the CDR3, the DNA is TGTGCCAGCAGTTTACGGGGATCCTACGAGCAGTACTTC. This sequence encodes CASSLRGSYEQYF. The V call is TRBV28, the J call TRBJ2-7; a possible D gene is TRBD2 (5 bases). Germline values: CDR1 MDHEN, CDR2 SYDVKM. The CDR3 extends over 13 amino acids. V was shortened by 2 bases and J by 1 base, with 6 bases between the two germline ends.

This clone was detected only once. The chain combines TRBV5-6 with TRBJ1-2, with a weak D call TRBD1 (6 bases). Trimming took 2 bases from V and 4 from J, leaving 15 bases between them. CDR1 is SGHDT and CDR2 is YYEEEE in the germline V gene. The CDR3 contains 15 residues. CDR3 in DNA: TGTGCCAGCAGCTTTCAGGGGACCCGGGGCTATGGCTACACCTTC. The encoded protein is CASSFQGTRGYGYTF.

This chain links TRBV2 with TRBJ1-1; D unresolved. CDR3 size: 15 residues. CDR1 SNHLY and CDR2 FYNNEI come from the germline V gene. Trimming stripped 6 bases from V and 3 bases from J, with 17 bases between. The CDR3 DNA reads TGTGCCAGCAGCGCCGGGCGGGGTTCCGACACTGAAGCTTTCTTT. This gives the protein CASSAGRGSDTEAFF. The entire variable domain, with the rest obtained from reference TRBV2 and TRBJ1-1, is as follows: EPEVTQTPSHQVTQMGQEVILRCVPISNHLYFYWYRQILGQKVEFLVSFYNNEISEKSEIFDDQFSVERPDGSNFTLKIRSTKLEDSAMYFCASSAGRGSDTEAFFGQGTRLTVV.

The V gene is TRBV6-5, the J gene TRBJ1-2; TRBD1 agrees at 7 bases. With 6 bases clipped from V and 4 bases from J, the junction kept 5 bases outside the gene matches. CDR3 length: 13 amino acids. Germline V lookup: CDR1 MNHEY, CDR2 SVGAGI. The CDR3, as DNA: TGTGCCAGCAGCCCAGGGGACAGCTATGGCTACACCTTC. Its protein product is CASSPGDSYGYTF.

V and J are TRBV5-1 and TRBJ1-4, with D unresolved. The V gene's germline CDR1 is SGHRS and CDR2 YFSETQ. Trimming cost V 0 bases and J 6 bases, with 15 bases left between them. The CDR3 sequence is 16 residues long. CDR3 sequence reads: CASSLGSRGFDEKLFF. The CDR3 bases are TGCGCCAGCAGCTTGGGTTCCCGAGGTTTCGATGAAAAACTGTTTTTT. The complete variable domain, with remaining parts taken from reference TRBV5-1 and TRBJ1-4, reads KAGVTQTPRYLIKTRGQQVTLSCSPISGHRSVSWYQQTPGQGLQFLFEYFSETQRNKGNFPGRFSGRQFSNSRSEMNVSTLELGDSALYLCASSLGSRGFDEKLFFGSGTQLSVL.

The chain links TRBV6-5 to TRBJ1-2; 7 positions match TRBD1. V gave up 6 bases and J gave up 2 bases; unmatched junction bases: 9. Looked up from germline, CDR1 is MNHEY and CDR2 is SVGAGI. There are 15 residues in the CDR3. CDR3 sequence (DNA): TGTGCCAGCAGGTCCCCGGGACAGCAAAACTATGGCTACACCTTC. It is translated as CASRSPGQQNYGYTF.

In this sample, this clone turned up once. The V gene is TRBV10-2, the J gene TRBJ1-5; 7 bases map to TRBD1. V lost 7 bases and J lost 3; bases outside the gene matches: 6. Germline V gene data show CDR1 as WSHSY and CDR2 as SAAADI. The length of the CDR3 is 14 residues. CDR3 in amino acids: CASNRQGLNQPQHF. The CDR3, as DNA: TGCGCCAGCAATCGACAGGGCCTCAATCAGCCCCAGCATTTT.

This sequence joins TRBV18 and TRBJ1-1; possible D gene TRBD1, 6 bases. V shed 4 bases and J shed 5 bases, with 17 bases lying between them. Germline lookup yields CDR1 KGHSH and CDR2 LQKENI. CDR3 length equals 15 residues. The CDR3 reads CASSHRQDRSTEAFF. CDR3 DNA: TGTGCCAGCTCACACAGGCAGGACAGATCAACTGAAGCTTTCTTT. Together with reference TRBV18 and TRBJ1-1, the CDR3 gives the full variable domain: NAGVMQNPRHLVRRRGQEARLRCSPMKGHSHVYWYRQLPEEGLKFMVYLQKENIIDESGMPKERFSAEFPKEGPSILRIQQVVRGDSAAYFCASSHRQDRSTEAFFGQGTRLTVV.

This clone was recorded only once. The chain uses TRBV2 and TRBJ1-5; 7 bases map to TRBD1. Germline trimming cut 0 bases from V and 4 bases from J; bases unmatched to any gene: 6. Germline V gives CDR1 SNHLY, CDR2 FYNNEI. This CDR3 has 16 residues. The CDR3 sequence is CASSEASTGNNQPQHF. The CDR3 DNA follows: TGTGCCAGCAGTGAAGCGTCGACAGGGAATAATCAGCCCCAGCATTTT.

The chain uses TRBV29-1 and TRBJ1-5; D unclear. Germline loops: CDR1 SQVTM, CDR2 ANQGSEA. The CDR3 is 12 amino acids. Trimming took 6 bases from V and 7 from J, leaving 13 bases between them. The CDR3 nucleotides are TGCAGCGTCGAGGAGGAAGAACAGCCCCAGCATTTT. It translates to CSVEEEEQPQHF.

The chain employs TRBV25-1 and TRBJ1-6; possible D gene TRBD1, 5 bases. The length of the CDR3 is 13 residues. V was trimmed by 7 bases and J by 5 bases, leaving 9 bases between them. Germline V gene sequence: CDR1 MGHDK, CDR2 SYGVNS. CDR3 sequence reads: CASTGVHNSPLHF. The DNA for the CDR3 is TGTGCCAGCACGGGGGTCCATAATTCACCCCTCCACTTT.

This sequence joins TRBV28 and TRBJ1-1; D is uncertain. The germline V gene has CDR1 MDHEN and CDR2 SYDVKM. CDR3 length: 17 amino acids. V lost 2 bases and J lost 0, with 16 bases in between. The CDR3 region has the DNA TGTGCCAGCAGTTTACTCATCAGCGCAACCATGAACACTGAAGCTTTCTTT. Protein product: CASSLLISATMNTEAFF.